The 26 T cell receptor beta chains given below trace back to one sample, sequenced in a study of T cells in Graves' hyperthyroidism and ophthalmopathy. Using RNA transcripts as the source, TCR beta CDR3 regions were amplified. First-round RT-PCR of the TCR CDR3 relied on the HTBI primer set. TCRdb reprocessed the multiplex PCR reads via MiXCR and lists one record per CDR3 protein. The sample includes hundreds of thousands of distinct CDR3 sequences, approximately 15% seen only once; the top ten take roughly an eighth. The sequencing sample was made of blood. These receptors were collected from a woman in her 50s with Graves' ophthalmopathy.

This clonotype was detected only a few times. The CDR3 reads CASSSDRVGDTQYF. In DNA form, the CDR3 reads TGTGCCAGCAGCTCGGACAGGGTAGGAGATACGCAGTATTTT. The V and J genes are TRBV5-4 and TRBJ2-3, with TRBD1 matching 8 bases. Trimming removed 3 bases from V and 5 bases from J; junction bases left unmatched: 5. The germline V gene has CDR1 SGHNT and CDR2 YYREEE (reference sequence). The CDR3 runs 14 residues.

Remarks on this clonotype: Since a much larger clone is just one base distant, this may be a read error. The V call is TRBV12-3 or TRBV12-4, the J call TRBJ1-1, with D possibly being TRBD1 (5 bases). The CDR3 totals 16 residues. V was cut by 6 bases and J by 2 bases, with 19 bases left in between. The CDR3 bases are TGTGCCAGCAGCCCATTTGGGGACTTTTCAAACACTGAAGCTTTCTTT. This encodes CASSPFGDFSNTEAFF.

The J gene is TRBJ1-2, the V gene TRBV5-1, with D perhaps TRBD1 (5 bases). CDR3 length equals 16 residues. From germline, CDR1 is SGHRS and CDR2 YFSETQ. Trimming cost V 0 bases and J 0 bases, with 12 bases left between them. CDR3 nucleotides: TGCGCCAGCAGCTTGGCCGGGGCAGATACTAACTATGGCTACACCTTC. Encoded protein: CASSLAGADTNYGYTF.

This clonotype was detected only a few times. The V and J genes are TRBV27 and TRBJ2-7, with 9 bases identical to TRBD2. The CDR3 totals 14 residues. The trim removed 2 bases at V and 7 bases at J, leaving 6 bases unmatched. The germline CDR1 and CDR2 sequences are MNHEY and SMNVEV (reference sequence). This CDR3 is CASSLEREAREQYF. CDR3 nucleotide sequence: TGTGCCAGCAGTTTAGAGCGGGAGGCCCGAGAGCAGTACTTC.

This clonotype was recorded at least ten times. The genes are TRBV4-3 and TRBJ2-1; 14 bases align to TRBD2. V trimming: 0 bases; J trimming: 9 bases; junction bases outside the gene matches: 10. This CDR3 has 18 amino acids. The V gene's germline CDR1 is LGHNA and CDR2 YSLEER. The CDR3 loop is CASSQEGTSGRGWTEQFF. The CDR3 coding sequence is TGCGCCAGCAGCCAAGAAGGGACTAGCGGGAGAGGATGGACTGAGCAGTTCTTC.

V usage is TRBV4-3 and J usage is TRBJ2-1, with D unresolved. V shed 0 bases and J shed 9 bases, with 15 bases lying between them. The CDR3 runs to 15 residues. Germline loops: CDR1 LGHNA, CDR2 YSLEER. The CDR3 sequence: CASSQEVTARGEQFF. The DNA for the CDR3 is TGCGCCAGCAGCCAAGAGGTGACCGCGCGAGGTGAGCAGTTCTTC.

This clonotype came up a few times. The chain links TRBV7-3 to TRBJ2-2; 9 nucleotides match TRBD2. The length of the CDR3 is 15 residues. After removal of 5 bases from V and 6 bases from J, the junction contained 7 bases not matched to a gene. From germline, CDR1 is SGHTA and CDR2 FQGTGA. The chain's CDR3 is CASSPLAGPAGELFF. Written as DNA, the CDR3 is TGTGCCAGCAGCCCCCTAGCGGGGCCCGCCGGGGAGCTGTTTTTT. Full variable domain (rest looked up from reference TRBV7-3 and TRBJ2-2): GAGVSQTPSNKVTEKGKYVELRCDPISGHTALYWYRQSLGQGPEFLIYFQGTGAADDSGLPNDRFFAVRPEGSVSTLKIQRTERGDSAVYLCASSPLAGPAGELFFGEGSRLTVL.

The sample holds many counts of this clonotype. The chain recombines TRBV28 with TRBJ2-2, with 9 bases that match TRBD2. V gave up 5 bases and J gave up 5 bases; unmatched junction bases: 12. The CDR3 is 17 residues long. Germline CDR1 MDHEN, CDR2 SYDVKM. The CDR3 coding sequence is TGTGCCAGCAGTGATATAGCGGGAGTTGTATTTACCGGGGAGCTGTTTTTT. This codes for CASSDIAGVVFTGELFF.

This clonotype appeared a few times. V usage is TRBV6-2 or TRBV6-3 and J usage is TRBJ2-7; no firm D call. Germline lookup yields CDR1 MNHEY and CDR2 SVGEGT. V lost 0 bases to trimming and J lost 4 bases, with 16 bases between them. The length of the CDR3 is 16 residues. The DNA of the CDR3 is TGTGCCAGCAGTTACTCGGTCTTAACGGTTACTTACGAGCAGTACTTC. It codes for CASSYSVLTVTYEQYF.

In this sample, this clonotype turned up many times. The rearrangement uses TRBV7-9 and TRBJ1-1; D unresolved. Germline CDR1 and CDR2: SEHNR and FQNEAQ (reference sequence). Trimming shortened V by 2 bases and J by 4 bases, and 11 bases separated the two germline ends. The CDR3 length is 14 residues. CDR3 residues: CASSLYSTITEAFF. Written as DNA, the CDR3 is TGTGCCAGCAGCTTATACTCTACTATCACTGAAGCTTTCTTT.

In its sample, this clonotype was seen a few times. The rearrangement joins TRBV19 to TRBJ2-2; 7 bases match TRBD2. J lost 4 bases, V lost 10 bases, and 9 bases had no gene match. The CDR3 covers 14 residues. Germline lookup yields CDR1 LNHDA and CDR2 SQIVND (reference sequence). CDR3 protein: CATGGWGSTGELFF. Here the CDR3 DNA reads TGTGCCACCGGGGGGTGGGGGAGCACCGGGGAGCTGTTTTTT.

About this clonotype: Sequence at one end of the junction differs from germline and may be a read error. The genes are TRBV24-1 and TRBJ2-1; no clear D gene. This CDR3 region has 12 residues. The V gene's germline CDR1 is KGHDR and CDR2 SFDVKD. The DNA for the CDR3 is TGTGCCACCAGTTACGGGTACAGTGAGCAGTTCTTC. Its protein product is CATSYGYSEQFF.

The V call is TRBV15, the J call TRBJ1-4; TRBD1 might be the D (5 bases). The CDR3 has 15 amino acids. Trimming stripped 2 bases from V and 8 bases from J, with 15 bases between. Looked up from germline, CDR1 is LNHNV and CDR2 is YYDKDF (reference sequence). The CDR3 protein is CATSRNTGTGEKLFF. In DNA, the CDR3 is TGTGCCACCAGCAGAAATACCGGGACTGGAGAAAAACTGTTTTTT.

CDR3 nucleotides: TGTGCCAGTAGTATCACAGGGGGAGGCTCTGAAGCTTTCTTT. This gives the protein CASSITGGGSEAFF. The gene calls are TRBV19 and TRBJ1-1; 8 positions agree with TRBD1. From germline, CDR1 is LNHDA and CDR2 SQIVND (reference sequence). The ends lost 3 bases at V and 6 bases at J; junction bases unmatched: 6. The CDR3 covers 14 residues.

In regard to this clonotype: This may stem from a read error, because a much larger clone lies one nucleotide away. The chain has TRBV7-3 and TRBJ2-1, with TRBD2 as a possible D gene (6 bases). V was cut by 6 bases and J by 10 bases, with 16 bases left in between. Germline V gene data show CDR1 as SGHTA and CDR2 as FQGTGA. The length of the CDR3 is 13 residues. The CDR3, as DNA: TGTGCCAGCAGTACCGAGGCTGCGGGGGAGCAGTTCTTC. As protein: CASSTEAAGEQFF.

In the case of this clonotype: It may be a read error: a sequence one base away is much more abundant. The chain uses TRBV7-2 and TRBJ2-7, with TRBD1 identical over 10 bases. The CDR3 runs 14 residues. Looked up from germline, CDR1 is SGHTA and CDR2 is FQGNSA. The CDR3: CASSPDRGPYEQCF. The DNA of the CDR3 is TGTGCCAGCAGCCCCGACAGGGGGCCCTACGAGCAGTGCTTC. Together with reference TRBV7-2 and TRBJ2-7, the CDR3 gives the full variable domain: GAGVSQSPSNKVTEKGKDVELRCDPISGHTALYWYRQSLGQGLEFLIYFQGNSAPDKSGLPSDRFSAERTGGSVSTLTIQRTQQEDSAVYLCASSPDRGPYEQCFGPGTRLTVT.

This clonotype showed up many times. The V call is TRBV12-3 or TRBV12-4, the J call TRBJ2-7, with D hard to call. The CDR3 runs 12 residues. V was trimmed by 6 bases and J by 5 bases, leaving 11 bases between them. CDR3 sequence reads: CASSFWGNEQYF. For the CDR3, the DNA is TGTGCCAGCAGCTTCTGGGGAAACGAGCAGTACTTC.

This clonotype has more than one count but fewer than ten. V gene TRBV12-3 or TRBV12-4 combines with J gene TRBJ2-2; no firm D call. Trimming removed 3 bases at V and 4 bases at J, with 9 bases between. The CDR3 runs to 14 residues. The CDR3 DNA is TGTGCCAGCAGTTTGTTAGTGAGCACCGGGGAGCTGTTTTTT. Its protein is CASSLLVSTGELFF.

The chain has TRBV20-1 and TRBJ2-7; D gene uncertain. The CDR3 runs 15 residues. V was clipped by 5 bases and J by 3 bases, with 20 bases between them. Germline-derived CDR1 and CDR2 are DFQATT and SNEGSKA (reference sequence). CDR3 nucleotides: TGCAGTGCTGCTCTCCCTATGGGTGTTAACTACGAGCAGTACTTC. Translated, it gives CSAALPMGVNYEQYF.

This clonotype was seen ten or more times. The chain has TRBV20-1 and TRBJ2-7; no firm D call. The CDR3 runs to 18 residues. The germline CDR1 and CDR2 sequences are DFQATT and SNEGSKA (reference sequence). V lost 3 bases and J 0 bases, leaving 24 bases between the germline ends. This chain's CDR3 is CSARSLGSQSQSSYEQYF. The CDR3 region has the DNA TGCAGTGCTAGGTCCCTAGGGTCCCAGAGTCAGAGCTCCTACGAGCAGTACTTC.

The chain links TRBV7-9 to TRBJ2-2; D is undetermined. The CDR3 has 14 amino acids. The germline V gene encodes CDR1 SEHNR and CDR2 FQNEAQ (reference sequence). Trimming took 3 bases from V and 2 from J, leaving 7 bases between them. The CDR3 region has the DNA TGTGCCAGCAGCTTCCTCCGTAACACCGGGGAGCTGTTTTTT. This translates into CASSFLRNTGELFF.

There are a few counts of this clonotype. The chain recombines TRBV6-1 with TRBJ1-5, with TRBD1 as a possible D gene (5 bases). The V end was cut by 4 bases, the J end by 5 bases, with 9 bases between. Germline V gene data show CDR1 as MNHNS and CDR2 as SASEGT. The CDR3 totals 13 residues. The CDR3 DNA sequence: TGTGCCAGCAGTGCAGACAGTTATCAGCCCCAGCATTTT. Amino acid sequence: CASSADSYQPQHF.

As for this clonotype: Given a much more abundant clone one base away, this may be a read error. J is TRBJ2-7 and V is TRBV20-1, with 7 bases fitting TRBD2. With the DNA end fitting TRBJ2-1 better, the J assignment may be wrong. This CDR3 is 15 amino acids long. Germline lookup yields CDR1 DFQATT and CDR2 SNEGSKA (reference sequence). The CDR3 nucleotides read TGCAGTGCTAGAGATGTCGAACTAGGGGACTACGAGCAGTTCTTC. Translated, it gives CSARDVELGDYEQFF.

CDR3 in amino acids: CASSRLRTGQNTEAFF. CDR3 DNA: TGCGCCAGCAGCCGTCTTCGGACAGGGCAAAACACTGAAGCTTTCTTT. The chain has TRBV5-1 and TRBJ1-1; TRBD1 matches at 8 bases. The CDR3 contains 16 residues. From germline, CDR1 is SGHRS and CDR2 YFSETQ. Trimming removed 4 bases from V and 2 bases from J; junction bases left unmatched: 10.

The chain joins TRBV27 to TRBJ1-5, with 7 bases identical to TRBD1. This CDR3 contains 15 residues. The V segment lost 3 bases and the J segment 4 bases; nucleotides outside the gene matches: 6. Per the germline V gene, CDR1 is MNHEY and CDR2 is SMNVEV (reference sequence). CDR3 residues: CASSLAGGLNQPQHF. DNA of the CDR3: TGTGCCAGCAGTTTGGCAGGGGGTTTGAATCAGCCCCAGCATTTT.

Only a few counts were recorded for this clonotype. This chain joins TRBV10-2 and TRBJ2-5, with TRBD2 as a possible D gene (6 bases). Trimming pared 4 bases from V and 6 bases from J, leaving 9 bases between. Germline CDR1 and CDR2: WSHSY and SAAADI. CDR3 size: 12 residues. The DNA for the CDR3 is TGCGCCAGCAGTGTTGGAGGGAAGACCCAGTACTTC. This encodes CASSVGGKTQYF.